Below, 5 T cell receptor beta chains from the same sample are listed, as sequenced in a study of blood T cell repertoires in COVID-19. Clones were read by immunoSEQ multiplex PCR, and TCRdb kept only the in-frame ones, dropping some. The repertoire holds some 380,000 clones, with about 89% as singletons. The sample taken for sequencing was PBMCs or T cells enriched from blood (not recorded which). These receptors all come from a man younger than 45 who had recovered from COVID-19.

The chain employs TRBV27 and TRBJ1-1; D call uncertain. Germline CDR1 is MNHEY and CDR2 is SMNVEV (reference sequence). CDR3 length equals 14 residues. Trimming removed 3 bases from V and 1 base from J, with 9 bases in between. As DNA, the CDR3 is TGTGCCAGCAGTTTCTACCCGCAGAACACTGAAGCTTTCTTT. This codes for CASSFYPQNTEAFF.

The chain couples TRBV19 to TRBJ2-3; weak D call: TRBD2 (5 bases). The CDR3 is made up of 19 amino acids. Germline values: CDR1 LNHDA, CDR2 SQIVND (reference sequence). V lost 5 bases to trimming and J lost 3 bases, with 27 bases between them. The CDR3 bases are TGTGCCAGTAGTCACCACCCTCGGGGAGTCCTAGCCCTTACAGATACGCAGTATTTT. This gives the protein CASSHHPRGVLALTDTQYF. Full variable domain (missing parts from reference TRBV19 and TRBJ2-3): DGGITQSPKYLFRKEGQNVTLSCEQNLNHDAMYWYRQDPGQGLRLIYYSQIVNDFQKGDIAEGYSVSREKKESFPLTVTSAQKNPTAFYLCASSHHPRGVLALTDTQYFGPGTRLTVL.

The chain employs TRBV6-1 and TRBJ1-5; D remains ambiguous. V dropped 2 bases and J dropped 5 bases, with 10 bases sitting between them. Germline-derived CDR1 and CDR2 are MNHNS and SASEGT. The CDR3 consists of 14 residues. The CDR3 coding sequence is TGTGCCAGCAGTGAACGGGGATTTGATCAGCCCCAGCATTTT. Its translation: CASSERGFDQPQHF.

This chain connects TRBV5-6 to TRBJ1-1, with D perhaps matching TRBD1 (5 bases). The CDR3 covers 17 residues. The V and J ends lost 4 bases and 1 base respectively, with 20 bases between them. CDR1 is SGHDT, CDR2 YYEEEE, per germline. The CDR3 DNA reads TGTGCCAGCAGCCGACGATCCTCGGGACTCTCGAACACTGAAGCTTTCTTT. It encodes CASSRRSSGLSNTEAFF.

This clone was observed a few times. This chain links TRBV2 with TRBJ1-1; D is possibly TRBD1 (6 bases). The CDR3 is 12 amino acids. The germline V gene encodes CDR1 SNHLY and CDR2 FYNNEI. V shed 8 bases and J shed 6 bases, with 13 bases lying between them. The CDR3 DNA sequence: TGTGCCAGCGGGGGACACCTATCTGAAGCTTTCTTT. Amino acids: CASGGHLSEAFF. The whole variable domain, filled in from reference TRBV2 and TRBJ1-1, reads EPEVTQTPSHQVTQMGQEVILRCVPISNHLYFYWYRQILGQKVEFLVSFYNNEISEKSEIFDDQFSVERPDGSNFTLKIRSTKLEDSAMYFCASGGHLSEAFFGQGTRLTVV.